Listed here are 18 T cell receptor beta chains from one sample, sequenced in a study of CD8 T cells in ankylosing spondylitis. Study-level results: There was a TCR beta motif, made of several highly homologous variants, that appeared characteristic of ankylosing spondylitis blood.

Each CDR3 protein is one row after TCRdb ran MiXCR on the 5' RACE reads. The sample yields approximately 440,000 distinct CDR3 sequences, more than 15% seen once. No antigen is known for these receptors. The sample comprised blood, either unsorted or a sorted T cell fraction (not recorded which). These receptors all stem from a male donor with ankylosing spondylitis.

The CDR3 sequence: CSASEGAVGQPQHF. CDR3 in DNA: TGCAGTGCTAGTGAGGGGGCTGTCGGCCAGCCCCAGCATTTT. The genes are TRBV20-1 and TRBJ1-5; 7 positions agree with TRBD1. The length of the CDR3 is 14 residues. Germline CDR1 is DFQATT and CDR2 is SNEGSKA (reference sequence). J was trimmed by 7 bases and V by 3 bases; bases with no gene match: 9.

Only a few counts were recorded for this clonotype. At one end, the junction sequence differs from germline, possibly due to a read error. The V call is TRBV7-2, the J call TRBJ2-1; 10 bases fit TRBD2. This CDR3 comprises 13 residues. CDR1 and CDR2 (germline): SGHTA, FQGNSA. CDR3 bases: TGTGCCAGCAGCTTAGAACTAGCGGGGACCTTATGCTTC. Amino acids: CASSLELAGTLCF.

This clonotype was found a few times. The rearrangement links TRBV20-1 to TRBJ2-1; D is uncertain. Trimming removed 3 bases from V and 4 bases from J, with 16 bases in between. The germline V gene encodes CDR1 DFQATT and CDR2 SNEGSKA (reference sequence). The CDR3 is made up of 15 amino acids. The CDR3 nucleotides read TGCAGTGCTAGTGGGGTCCCCGTCGGGTACAATGAGCAGTTCTTC. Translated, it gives CSASGVPVGYNEQFF.

The DNA of the CDR3 is TGTGCCAGCAGTAACTTTTTCAGCATGTACGAGCAGTACTTC. Its protein product is CASSNFFSMYEQYF. The rearrangement uses TRBV7-3 and TRBJ2-7; no reliable D call. This CDR3 is built from 14 residues. Germline CDR1 and CDR2: SGHTA and FQGTGA. V lost 6 bases and J 4 bases, leaving 16 bases between the germline ends.

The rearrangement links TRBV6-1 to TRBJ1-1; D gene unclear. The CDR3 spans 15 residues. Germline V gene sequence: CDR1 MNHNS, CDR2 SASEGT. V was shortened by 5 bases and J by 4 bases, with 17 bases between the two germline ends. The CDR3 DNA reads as TGTGCCAGCAGTCGCTGGGAGGGTCGGAGCACTGAAGCTTTCTTT. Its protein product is CASSRWEGRSTEAFF.

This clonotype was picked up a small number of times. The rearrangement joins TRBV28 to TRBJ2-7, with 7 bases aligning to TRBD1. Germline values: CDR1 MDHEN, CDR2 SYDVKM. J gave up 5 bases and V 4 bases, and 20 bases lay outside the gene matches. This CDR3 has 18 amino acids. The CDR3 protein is CASSSPIQSTGNINEQYF. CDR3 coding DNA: TGTGCCAGCAGTTCCCCCATCCAGTCGACAGGGAACATCAACGAGCAGTACTTC.

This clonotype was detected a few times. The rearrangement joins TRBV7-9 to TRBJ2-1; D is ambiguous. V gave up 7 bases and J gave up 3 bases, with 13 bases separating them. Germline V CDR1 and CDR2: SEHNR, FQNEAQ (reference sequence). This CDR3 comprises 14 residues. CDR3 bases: TGTGCCAGCAAAGACGACTGGATCTACAATGAGCAGTTCTTC. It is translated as CASKDDWIYNEQFF.

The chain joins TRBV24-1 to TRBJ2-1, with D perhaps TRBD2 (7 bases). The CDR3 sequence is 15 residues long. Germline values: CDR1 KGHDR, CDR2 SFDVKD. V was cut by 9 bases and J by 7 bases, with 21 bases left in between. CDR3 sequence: CATASGGGAGNEQFF. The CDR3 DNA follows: TGTGCCACCGCAAGTGGAGGGGGGGCGGGGAATGAGCAGTTCTTC.

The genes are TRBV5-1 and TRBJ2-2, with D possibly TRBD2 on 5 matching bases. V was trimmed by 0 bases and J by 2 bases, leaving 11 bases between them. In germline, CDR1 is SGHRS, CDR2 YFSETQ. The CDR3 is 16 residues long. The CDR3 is CASSLAGSPNTGELFF. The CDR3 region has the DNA TGCGCCAGCAGCTTGGCGGGATCACCAAACACCGGGGAGCTGTTTTTT.

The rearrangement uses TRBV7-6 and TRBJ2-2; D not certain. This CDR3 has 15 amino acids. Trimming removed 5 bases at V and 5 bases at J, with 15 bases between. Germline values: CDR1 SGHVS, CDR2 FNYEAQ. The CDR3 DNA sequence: TGTGCCAGCAGCATCCGATACGAGCGTACCGGGGAGCTGTTTTTT. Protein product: CASSIRYERTGELFF.

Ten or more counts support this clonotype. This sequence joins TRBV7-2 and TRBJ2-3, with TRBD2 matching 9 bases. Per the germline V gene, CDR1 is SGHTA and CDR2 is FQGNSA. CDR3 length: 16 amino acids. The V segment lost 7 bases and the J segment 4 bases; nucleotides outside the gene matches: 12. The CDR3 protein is CASTLAPSGIPDTQYF. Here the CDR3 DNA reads TGTGCCAGCACCCTAGCCCCTAGCGGGATTCCAGATACGCAGTATTTT.

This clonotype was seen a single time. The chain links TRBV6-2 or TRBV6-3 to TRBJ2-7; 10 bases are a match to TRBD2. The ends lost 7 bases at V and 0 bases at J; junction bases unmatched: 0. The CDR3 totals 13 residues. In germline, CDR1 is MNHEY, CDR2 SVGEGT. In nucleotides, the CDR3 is TGTGCCAGCACTAGCGGGAGCTCCTACGAGCAGTACTTC. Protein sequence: CASTSGSSYEQYF.

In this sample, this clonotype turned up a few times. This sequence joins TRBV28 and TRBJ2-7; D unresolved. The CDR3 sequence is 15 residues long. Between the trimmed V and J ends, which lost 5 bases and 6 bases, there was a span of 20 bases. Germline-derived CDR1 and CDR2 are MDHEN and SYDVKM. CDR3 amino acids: CASSPLLGSPGEQYF. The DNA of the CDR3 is TGTGCCAGCAGTCCCCTTCTGGGGTCCCCCGGCGAGCAGTACTTC.

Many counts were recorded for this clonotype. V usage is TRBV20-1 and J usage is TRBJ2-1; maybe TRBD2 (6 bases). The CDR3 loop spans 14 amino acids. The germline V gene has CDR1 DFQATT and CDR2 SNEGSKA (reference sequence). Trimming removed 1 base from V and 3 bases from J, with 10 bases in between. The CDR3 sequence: CSARGEVGYNEQFF. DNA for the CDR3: TGCAGTGCTAGAGGGGAGGTCGGCTACAATGAGCAGTTCTTC.

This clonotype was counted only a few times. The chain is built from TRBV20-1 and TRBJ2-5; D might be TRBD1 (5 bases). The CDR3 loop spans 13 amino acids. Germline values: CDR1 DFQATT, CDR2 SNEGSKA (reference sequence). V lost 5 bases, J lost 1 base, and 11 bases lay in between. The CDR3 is CSAELRGQETQYF. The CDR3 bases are TGCAGTGCTGAGCTTAGGGGCCAAGAGACCCAGTACTTC.

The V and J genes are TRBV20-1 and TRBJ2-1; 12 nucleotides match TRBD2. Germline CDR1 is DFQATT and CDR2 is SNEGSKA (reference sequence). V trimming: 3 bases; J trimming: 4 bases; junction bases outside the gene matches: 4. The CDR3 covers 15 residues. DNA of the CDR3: TGCAGTGCTAGTAAGCTAGCGGGAGGGTACAATGAGCAGTTCTTC. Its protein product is CSASKLAGGYNEQFF.

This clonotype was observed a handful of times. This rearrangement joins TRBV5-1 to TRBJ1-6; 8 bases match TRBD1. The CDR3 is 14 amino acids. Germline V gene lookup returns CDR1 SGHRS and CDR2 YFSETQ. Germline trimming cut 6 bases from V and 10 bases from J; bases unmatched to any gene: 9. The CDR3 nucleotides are TGCGCCAGCATATTGGACAGGGTACGGTCACCCCTCCACTTT. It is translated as CASILDRVRSPLHF.

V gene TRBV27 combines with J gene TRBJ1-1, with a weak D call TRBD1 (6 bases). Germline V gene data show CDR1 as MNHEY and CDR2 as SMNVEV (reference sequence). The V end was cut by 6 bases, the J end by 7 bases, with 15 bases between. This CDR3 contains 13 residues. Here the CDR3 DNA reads TGTGCCAGCAGGACTACAGGGTTGAGTGAAGCTTTCTTT. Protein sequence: CASRTTGLSEAFF.